This T cell receptor (beta chain) was retrieved from a study of T-cell reconstitution after alpha-beta-depleted transplantation in children. This clonotype came up a few times. The CDR3 has 16 residues. The germline gives CDR1 LGHNA, CDR2 YSLEER. Trimming shortened V by 0 bases and J by 5 bases, and 16 bases separated the two germline ends. Library preparation (for TCRbeta) was performed with unique molecular identifiers. TCRdb processed the PCR reads anew with MiXCR; each CDR3 protein has one entry. There are 200,000 to 300,000 distinct CDR3 sequences in the sample; more than 10% occur only once, and around 2.5% lies in the top ten.

The rearrangement joins TRBV4-3 to TRBJ2-5; no reliable D call. The origin of this receptor is a human donor who donated a stem cell graft to a child with acute lymphoblastic leukemia. This specimen consisted of PBMCs from the stem cell graft donor, obtained from the stem cell graft. The CDR3 DNA reads as TGCGCCAGCAGCCAAGATCGAGCCCCGGTCTGGGAGACCCAGTACTTC. Encoded protein: CASSQDRAPVWETQYF.